This T cell receptor beta chain was retrieved from a study of T-cell memory formation after mild COVID-19. For the study at large: Most TCR clusters belonged to a single donor.

5'RACE with constant-segment primers built TCRalpha and TCRbeta cDNA libraries with UMIs. In TCRdb, the 5' RACE reads were re-called with MiXCR into one record per CDR3 protein. The repertoire holds around 340,000 distinct CDR3 sequences, with roughly 13% as singletons. The CDR3 runs to 14 residues. Trimming shortened V by 3 bases and J by 6 bases, and 13 bases separated the two germline ends. This clonotype has ten or more counts. The antigen remains undetermined. Study outcomes and limitations: Shrinking CD4+ clones resided mostly in CM and EM, and CD8+ ones in EMRA.

This TCR came from a man aged 18 to 30 who had mild COVID-19 (a few samples of this study predate the infection). Cell type and time point are not known. Sequencing used PBMCs or a T cell subset sorted from them (not recorded which). The chain couples TRBV12-3 or TRBV12-4 to TRBJ2-3, with a possible D match to TRBD2 (7 bases). The CDR3 protein is CASSFGGGGDTQYF. The CDR3 DNA follows: TGTGCCAGCAGTTTCGGCGGGGGCGGGGATACGCAGTATTTT.